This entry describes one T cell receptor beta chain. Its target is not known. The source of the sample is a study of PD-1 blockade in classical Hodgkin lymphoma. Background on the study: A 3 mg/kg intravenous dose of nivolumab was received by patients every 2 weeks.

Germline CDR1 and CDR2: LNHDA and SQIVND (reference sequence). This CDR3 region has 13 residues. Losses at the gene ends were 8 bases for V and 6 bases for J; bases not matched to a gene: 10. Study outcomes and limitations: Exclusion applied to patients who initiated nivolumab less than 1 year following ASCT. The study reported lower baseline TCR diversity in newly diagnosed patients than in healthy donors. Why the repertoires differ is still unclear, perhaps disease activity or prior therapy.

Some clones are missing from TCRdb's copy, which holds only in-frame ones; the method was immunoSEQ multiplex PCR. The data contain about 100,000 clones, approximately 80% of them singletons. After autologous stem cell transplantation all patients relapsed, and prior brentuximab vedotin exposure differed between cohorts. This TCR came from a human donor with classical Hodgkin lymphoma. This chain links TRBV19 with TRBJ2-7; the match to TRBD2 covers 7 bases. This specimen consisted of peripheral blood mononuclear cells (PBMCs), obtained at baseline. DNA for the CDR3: TGTGCCAGTGGGCCGGGGGGTCGGCGCGAGCAGTACTTC. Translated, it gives CASGPGGRREQYF.